This T cell receptor (beta chain) emerged from a study of control samples from healthy donors and cancer patients. Germline assignment: CDR1 LGHNT and CDR2 FRNRAP. The CDR3 sequence is 14 residues long. After removal of 4 bases from V and 7 bases from J, the junction contained 5 bases not matched to a gene. Profiled with immunoSEQ multiplex PCR; TCRdb holds only in-frame clones, not every one. Altogether roughly 79,000 clones are present, around 84% being singletons, with the ten largest covering around 15%. This chain uses TRBV12-5 with TRBJ2-4; 9 nucleotides match TRBD1. Source material: blood. This receptor was taken from a man in his forties or fifties in good health. CDR3 sequence reads: CASGSGQGGNIQYF. For the CDR3, the DNA is TGTGCTAGTGGTTCGGGACAGGGAGGGAACATTCAGTACTTC.